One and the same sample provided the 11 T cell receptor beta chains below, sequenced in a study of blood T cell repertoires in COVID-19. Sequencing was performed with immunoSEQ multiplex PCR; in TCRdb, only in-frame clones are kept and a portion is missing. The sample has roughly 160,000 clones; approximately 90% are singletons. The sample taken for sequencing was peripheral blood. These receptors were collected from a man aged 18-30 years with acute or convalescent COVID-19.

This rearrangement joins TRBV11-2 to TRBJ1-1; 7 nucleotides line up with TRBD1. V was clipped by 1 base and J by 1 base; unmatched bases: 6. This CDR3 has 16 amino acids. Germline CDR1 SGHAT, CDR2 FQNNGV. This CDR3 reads CASSLVPRDRNTEAFF. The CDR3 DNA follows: TGTGCCAGCAGCTTAGTCCCCCGGGACAGGAACACTGAAGCTTTCTTT. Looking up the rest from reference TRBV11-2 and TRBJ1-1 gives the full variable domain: EAGVAQSPRYKIIEKRQSVAFWCNPISGHATLYWYQQILGQGPKLLIQFQNNGVVDDSQLPKDRFSAERLKGVDSTLKIQPAKLEDSAVYLCASSLVPRDRNTEAFFGQGTRLTVV.

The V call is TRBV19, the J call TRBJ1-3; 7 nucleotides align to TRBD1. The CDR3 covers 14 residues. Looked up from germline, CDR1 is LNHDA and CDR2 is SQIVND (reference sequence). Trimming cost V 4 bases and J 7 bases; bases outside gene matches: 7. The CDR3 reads CASSNRTGRNTIYF. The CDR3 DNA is TGTGCCAGTAGTAATCGGACAGGTCGCAACACCATATATTTT.

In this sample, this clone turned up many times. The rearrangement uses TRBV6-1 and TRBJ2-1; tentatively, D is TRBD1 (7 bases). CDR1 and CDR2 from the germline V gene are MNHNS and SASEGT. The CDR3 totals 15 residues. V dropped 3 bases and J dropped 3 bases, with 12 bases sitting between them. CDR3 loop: CASSEAGGHYNEQFF. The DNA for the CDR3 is TGTGCCAGCAGTGAGGCAGGGGGGCACTACAATGAGCAGTTCTTC.

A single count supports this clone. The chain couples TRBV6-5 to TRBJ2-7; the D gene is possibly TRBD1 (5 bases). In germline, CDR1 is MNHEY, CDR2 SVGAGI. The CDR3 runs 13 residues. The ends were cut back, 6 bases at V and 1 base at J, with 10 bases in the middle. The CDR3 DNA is TGTGCCAGCAGACAGGACGGGTCCTACGAGCAGTACTTC. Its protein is CASRQDGSYEQYF.

Here the CDR3 DNA reads TGCGCCAGCAGCCGTGGACAGGGGGCTGAGGGTGGCTACACCTTC. This gives the protein CASSRGQGAEGGYTF. V gene TRBV5-1 combines with J gene TRBJ1-2, with TRBD1 identical over 11 bases. Trimming removed 4 bases from V and 7 bases from J; junction bases left unmatched: 9. CDR1 and CDR2 (germline): SGHRS, YFSETQ. This CDR3 has 15 residues.

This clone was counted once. DNA for the CDR3: TGTGCCAGCAGTTTAACAGGGGCCGTTAAAGAGACCCAGTACTTC. Encoded protein: CASSLTGAVKETQYF. V gene TRBV28 combines with J gene TRBJ2-5; 7 bases align to TRBD1. The junction had 6 bases not matched to a gene; V was cut back by 2 bases and J by 3 bases. The CDR3 runs 15 residues. From germline, CDR1 is MDHEN and CDR2 SYDVKM.

The CDR3 loop is CASRPTGGRRYEQYF. The CDR3 coding sequence is TGTGCCAGCAGGCCGACAGGGGGCAGGCGCTACGAGCAGTACTTC. The gene calls are TRBV2 and TRBJ2-7, with TRBD1 identical over 10 bases. Germline V gene sequence: CDR1 SNHLY, CDR2 FYNNEI. After removal of 6 bases from V and 3 bases from J, the junction contained 8 bases not matched to a gene. This CDR3 comprises 15 residues.

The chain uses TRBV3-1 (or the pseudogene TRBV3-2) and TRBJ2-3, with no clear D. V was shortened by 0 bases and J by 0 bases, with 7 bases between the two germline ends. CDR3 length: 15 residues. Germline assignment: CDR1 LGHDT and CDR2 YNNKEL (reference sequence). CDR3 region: CASSQDLRSTDTQYF. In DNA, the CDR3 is TGTGCCAGCAGCCAAGATCTGCGGAGCACAGATACGCAGTATTTT.

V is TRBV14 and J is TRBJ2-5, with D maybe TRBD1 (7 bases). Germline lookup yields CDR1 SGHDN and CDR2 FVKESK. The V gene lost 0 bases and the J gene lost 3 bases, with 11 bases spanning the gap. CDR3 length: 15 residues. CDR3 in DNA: TGTGCCAGCAGCCAAGATCCCAGGGGGGAAGAGACCCAGTACTTC. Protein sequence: CASSQDPRGEETQYF.

CDR3 sequence (DNA): TGCAGCGTTGGACAGGGGCGCCACGAGCAGTACTTC. Translating gives CSVGQGRHEQYF. J is TRBJ2-7 and V is TRBV29-1, with 8 positions matching TRBD1. Germline lookup yields CDR1 SQVTM and CDR2 ANQGSEA. The V segment lost 4 bases and the J segment 5 bases; nucleotides outside the gene matches: 4. The CDR3 has 12 amino acids.

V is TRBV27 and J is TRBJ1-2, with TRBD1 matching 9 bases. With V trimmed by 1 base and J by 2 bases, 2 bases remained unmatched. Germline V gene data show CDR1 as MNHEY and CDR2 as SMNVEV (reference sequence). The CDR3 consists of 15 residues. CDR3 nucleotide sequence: TGTGCCAGCAGTTTATATGGGACAGGGAACTATGGCTACACCTTC. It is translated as CASSLYGTGNYGYTF.